The subject of this entry is one T cell receptor beta chain. What it binds is not known. The CDR3 is made up of 14 amino acids. Germline V gene lookup returns CDR1 MNHEY and CDR2 SMNVEV (reference sequence). The J segment lost 11 bases and the V segment lost 1 base, leaving 9 bases of the junction unmatched. This specimen belongs to a study of T cell responses to AZD1222 COVID-19 vaccine. Overall study results and limits: Donors skewed white British and female; clonal diversity was possibly underestimated. Spike-specific TCR depth and breadth grew after two AZD1222 doses. Dominant CD4 TCR responses targeted spike regions 160-218 and 743-854.

Only in-frame clones appear in the TCRdb table, and some are missing; sequencing was by immunoSEQ multiplex PCR. The sample has around 110,000 clones; 70% to 90% are singletons. Source: peripheral blood, taken on day 0 of MenACWY control vaccination. V gene TRBV27 combines with J gene TRBJ1-1, with 8 bases identical to TRBD1. The origin of this receptor is an adult in good health. The CDR3 here is CASSLFALRGQAFF. The CDR3 nucleotides are TGTGCCAGCAGTTTATTTGCTCTCAGGGGGCAGGCTTTCTTT.